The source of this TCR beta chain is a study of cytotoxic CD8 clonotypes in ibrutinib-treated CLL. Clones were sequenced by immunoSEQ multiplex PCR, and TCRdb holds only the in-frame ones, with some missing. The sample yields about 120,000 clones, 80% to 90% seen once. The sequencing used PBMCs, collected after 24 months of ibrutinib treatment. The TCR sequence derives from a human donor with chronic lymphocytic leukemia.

For the CDR3, the DNA is TGTGCCAGCAGTTTATGGGCTGCGGGGACTAATGAAAAACTGTTTTTT. It specifies CASSLWAAGTNEKLFF. The rearrangement uses TRBV28 and TRBJ1-4, with D hard to call. CDR3 size: 16 residues. Trimming took off 0 bases at V and 2 bases at J, with 10 bases between the two ends. CDR1 and CDR2 from the germline V gene are MDHEN and SYDVKM.